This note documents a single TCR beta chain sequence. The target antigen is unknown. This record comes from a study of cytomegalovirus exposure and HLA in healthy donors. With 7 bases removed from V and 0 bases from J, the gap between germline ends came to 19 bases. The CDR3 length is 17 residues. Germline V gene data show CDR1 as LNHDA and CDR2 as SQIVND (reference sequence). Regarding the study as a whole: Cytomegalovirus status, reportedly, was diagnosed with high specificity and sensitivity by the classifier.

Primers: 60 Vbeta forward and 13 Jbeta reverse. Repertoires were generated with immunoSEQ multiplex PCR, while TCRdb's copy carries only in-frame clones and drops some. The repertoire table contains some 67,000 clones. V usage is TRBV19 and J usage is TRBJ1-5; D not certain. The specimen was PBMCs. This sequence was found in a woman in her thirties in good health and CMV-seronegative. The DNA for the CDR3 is TGTGCCAGTACCTCCCCTTCTGGCAGGTATAGCAATCAGCCCCAGCATTTT. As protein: CASTSPSGRYSNQPQHF.